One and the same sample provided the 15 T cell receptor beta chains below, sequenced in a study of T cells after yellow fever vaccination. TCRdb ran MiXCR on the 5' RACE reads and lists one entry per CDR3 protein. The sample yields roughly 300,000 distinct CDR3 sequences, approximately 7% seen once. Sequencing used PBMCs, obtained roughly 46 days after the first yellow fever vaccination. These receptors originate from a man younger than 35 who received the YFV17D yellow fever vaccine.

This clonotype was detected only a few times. The CDR3 region is CAWRATGGDTQYF. CDR3 coding DNA: TGTGCCTGGAGGGCCACGGGGGGCGACACGCAGTATTTT. The V call is TRBV30, the J call TRBJ2-3; weak D call: TRBD2 (7 bases). Deletions cut 3 bases from V and 9 bases from J, with 16 bases between. The germline V gene encodes CDR1 GTSNPN and CDR2 SVGIG (reference sequence). This CDR3 has 13 residues.

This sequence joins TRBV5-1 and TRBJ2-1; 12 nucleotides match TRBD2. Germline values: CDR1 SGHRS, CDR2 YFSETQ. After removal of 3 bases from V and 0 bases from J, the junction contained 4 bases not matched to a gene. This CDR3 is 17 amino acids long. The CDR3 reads CASSSTSGGGSYNEQFF. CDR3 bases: TGCGCCAGCAGCTCGACTAGCGGGGGAGGCTCCTACAATGAGCAGTTCTTC.

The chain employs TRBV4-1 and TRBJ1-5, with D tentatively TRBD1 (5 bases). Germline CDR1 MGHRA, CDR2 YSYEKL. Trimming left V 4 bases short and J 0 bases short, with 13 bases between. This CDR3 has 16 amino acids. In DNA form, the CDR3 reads TGCGCCAGCAGCCTCCCGGTAAGGGGTAGCAATCAGCCCCAGCATTTT. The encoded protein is CASSLPVRGSNQPQHF.

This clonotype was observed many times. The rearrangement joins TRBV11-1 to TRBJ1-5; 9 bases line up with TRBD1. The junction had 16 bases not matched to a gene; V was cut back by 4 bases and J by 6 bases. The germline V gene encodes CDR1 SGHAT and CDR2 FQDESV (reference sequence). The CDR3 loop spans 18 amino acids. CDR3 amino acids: CASSSHDYRGQSPQPQHF. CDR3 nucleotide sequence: TGTGCCAGCAGCTCGCACGATTACAGGGGGCAAAGTCCTCAGCCCCAGCATTTT.

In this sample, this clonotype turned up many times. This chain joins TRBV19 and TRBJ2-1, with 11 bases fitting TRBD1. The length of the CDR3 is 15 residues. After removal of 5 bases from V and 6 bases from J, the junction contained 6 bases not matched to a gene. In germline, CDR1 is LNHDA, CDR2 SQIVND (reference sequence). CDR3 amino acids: CASSPGTGGGNEQFF. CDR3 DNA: TGTGCCAGTAGTCCTGGGACAGGGGGTGGCAATGAGCAGTTCTTC.

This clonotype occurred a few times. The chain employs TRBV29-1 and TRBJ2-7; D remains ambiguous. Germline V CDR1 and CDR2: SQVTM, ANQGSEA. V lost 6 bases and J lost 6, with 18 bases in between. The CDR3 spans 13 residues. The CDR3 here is CSVRILTWGEQYF. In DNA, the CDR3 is TGCAGCGTGCGTATACTGACTTGGGGCGAGCAGTACTTC.

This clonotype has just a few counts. The CDR3 sequence is CASSGSGDSPLHF. In nucleotides, the CDR3 is TGTGCCAGCAGTGGGTCAGGGGATTCACCCCTCCACTTT. This chain uses TRBV2 with TRBJ1-6; possibly TRBD1 for D (6 bases). The CDR3 is made up of 13 amino acids. The ends were cut back, 4 bases at V and 8 bases at J, with 9 bases in the middle. Per the germline V gene, CDR1 is SNHLY and CDR2 is FYNNEI.

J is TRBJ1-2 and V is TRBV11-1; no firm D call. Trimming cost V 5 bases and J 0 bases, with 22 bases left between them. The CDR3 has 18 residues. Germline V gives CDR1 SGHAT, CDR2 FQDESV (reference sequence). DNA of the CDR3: TGTGCCAGCAGCCTGGCACTAGGGATATTCTCAACTAACTATGGCTACACCTTC. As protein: CASSLALGIFSTNYGYTF.

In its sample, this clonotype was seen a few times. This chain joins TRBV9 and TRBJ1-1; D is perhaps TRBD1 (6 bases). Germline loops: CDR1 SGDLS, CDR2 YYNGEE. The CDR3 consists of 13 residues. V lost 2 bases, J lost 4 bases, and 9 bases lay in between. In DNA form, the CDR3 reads TGTGCCAGCAGCGTTAGGGGGGGCACTGAAGCTTTCTTT. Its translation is CASSVRGGTEAFF.

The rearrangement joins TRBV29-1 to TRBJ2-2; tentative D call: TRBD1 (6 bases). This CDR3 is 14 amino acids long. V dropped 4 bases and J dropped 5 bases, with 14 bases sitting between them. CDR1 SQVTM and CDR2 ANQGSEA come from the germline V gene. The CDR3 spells CSVGTGSTTGELFF. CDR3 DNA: TGCAGCGTTGGAACAGGGTCGACGACCGGGGAGCTGTTTTTT.

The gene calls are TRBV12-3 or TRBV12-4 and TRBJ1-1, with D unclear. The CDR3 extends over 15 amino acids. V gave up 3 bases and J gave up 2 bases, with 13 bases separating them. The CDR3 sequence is CASSFSVAVNTEAFF. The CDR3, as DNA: TGTGCCAGCAGTTTTAGTGTAGCGGTTAACACTGAAGCTTTCTTT.

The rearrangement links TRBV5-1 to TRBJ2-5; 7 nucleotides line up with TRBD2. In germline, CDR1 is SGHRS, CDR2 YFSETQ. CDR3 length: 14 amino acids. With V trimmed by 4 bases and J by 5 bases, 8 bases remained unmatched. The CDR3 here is CASSPRGYWETQYF. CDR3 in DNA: TGCGCCAGCAGCCCGCGGGGGTACTGGGAGACCCAGTACTTC.

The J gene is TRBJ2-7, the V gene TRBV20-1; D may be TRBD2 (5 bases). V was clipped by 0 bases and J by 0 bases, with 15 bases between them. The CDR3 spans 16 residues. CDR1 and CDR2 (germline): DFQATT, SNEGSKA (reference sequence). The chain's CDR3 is CSARDLAPDSSYEQYF. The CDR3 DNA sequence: TGCAGTGCTAGAGATCTAGCCCCGGATAGCTCCTACGAGCAGTACTTC.

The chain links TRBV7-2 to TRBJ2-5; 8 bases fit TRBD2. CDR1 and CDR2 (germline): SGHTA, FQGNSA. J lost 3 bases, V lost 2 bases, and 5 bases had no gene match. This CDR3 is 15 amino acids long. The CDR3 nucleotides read TGTGCCAGCAGCTTACCGGGGGGGATGGAAGAGACCCAGTACTTC. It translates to CASSLPGGMEETQYF.

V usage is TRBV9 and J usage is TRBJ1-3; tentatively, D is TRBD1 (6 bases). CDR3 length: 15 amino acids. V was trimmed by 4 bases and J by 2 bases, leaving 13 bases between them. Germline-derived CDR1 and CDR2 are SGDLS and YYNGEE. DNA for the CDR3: TGTGCCAGCAGCATCCGGGGGACACCTGGAAACACCATATATTTT. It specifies CASSIRGTPGNTIYF.